This TCR beta chain was identified during a study of metastatic and nonmetastatic thyroid tumors. Across the whole study: Repertoire comparison spanned blood and tumor or nodule tissue of malignant and benign thyroid patients. Whole-study results and caveats: According to reports, the diversity of TCR beta was significantly higher in malignant thyroid tumors than in benign nodules, and this held in both blood and tumor samples.

This clone is medium-sized by share. Its antigen is undetermined. Authors' analysis steps: A classifier of distant metastasis in papillary thyroid cancer was built from CDR3 differences (across clinicopathological groups). With MiXCR, TCRdb called clones anew from the PCR reads. These V and J calls are TCRdb output, not the study's own analysis. Of more than 10,000 clones in the sample, less than 30% were seen once. The V end was cut by 2 bases, the J end by 3 bases, with 7 bases between. CDR1 MDHEN and CDR2 SYDVKM come from the germline V gene. This CDR3 has 13 amino acids. Before thyroid surgery, none of the patients had received any treatment.

The rearrangement uses TRBV28 and TRBJ1-2; no reliable D call. Source material: blood. The source is a female donor with papillary thyroid cancer or a benign thyroid nodule (not recorded which). Some clones in this sample may be carry-over from other donors' samples. Here the CDR3 DNA reads TGTGCCAGCAGTTTAACGGTGGACTATGGCTACACCTTC. It codes for CASSLTVDYGYTF.